Below, 30 T cell receptor beta chains from the same sample are listed, as sequenced in a study of naive and memory T cell subsets. These receptors' targets are unknown. Two oligonucleotides, mixed equimolar, formed the beta constant-region primer covering TRBC1 and TRBC2. The ligated cDNA underwent four PCR rounds using SP2 and nested alpha and beta constant-region primers. TCRdb independently ran MiXCR on the UMI-ligation and nested PCR reads; one entry per CDR3 protein. This table has around 160,000 distinct CDR3 sequences, over 20% appearing once. Study-level points and caveats: Especially in CD8 cells, naive repertoires contained a few larger clonotypes, possibly CD45RA-re-expressing memory cells.

The sequenced sample consisted of naive CD4+ T cells from blood. The receptors derive from a human donor in good health.

The chain carries TRBV7-6 and TRBJ2-7, with 7 positions matching TRBD1. The J segment lost 1 base and the V segment lost 1 base, leaving 4 bases of the junction unmatched. This CDR3 contains 15 residues. Looked up from germline, CDR1 is SGHVS and CDR2 is FNYEAQ. The CDR3 DNA follows: TGTGCCAGCAGCTTAGAGGGGGCGCGTTCCTACGAGCAGTACTTC. Its protein is CASSLEGARSYEQYF.

This chain links TRBV20-1 with TRBJ2-4, with D unresolved. Trimming removed 0 bases from V and 0 bases from J, with 12 bases in between. CDR1 is DFQATT and CDR2 is SNEGSKA in the germline V gene (reference sequence). CDR3 length: 16 amino acids. CDR3 coding DNA: TGCAGTGCTAGAGATCATCAAGAACTAGCCAAAAACATTCAGTACTTC. It encodes CSARDHQELAKNIQYF.

This clonotype was seen ten or more times. The chain recombines TRBV6-6 with TRBJ2-7, with a possible D match to TRBD1 (5 bases). Per germline, CDR1 MNHNY and CDR2 SVGAGI (reference sequence). V was trimmed by 7 bases and J by 1 base, leaving 14 bases between them. This CDR3 is built from 14 residues. As DNA, the CDR3 is TGTGCCAGCACCTCCCGTCAGGGTTCCTACGAGCAGTACTTC. Its translation: CASTSRQGSYEQYF.

This clonotype has just a few counts. The chain uses TRBV4-1 and TRBJ2-1; 9 bases match TRBD1. The CDR3 runs 15 residues. Germline V gene sequence: CDR1 MGHRA, CDR2 YSYEKL. Trimming cost V 0 bases and J 7 bases; bases outside gene matches: 4. This CDR3 is CASSQDNDRGNEQFF. The DNA for the CDR3 is TGCGCCAGCAGCCAAGATAACGACAGGGGGAATGAGCAGTTCTTC.

V is TRBV19 and J is TRBJ1-6, with D hard to call. The germline V gene has CDR1 LNHDA and CDR2 SQIVND (reference sequence). The ends were cut back, 3 bases at V and 12 bases at J, with 9 bases in the middle. This CDR3 is built from 12 residues. CDR3 in DNA: TGTGCCAGTAGTATCAAGGGCGGACCCCTCCACTTT. Translating gives CASSIKGGPLHF.

DNA of the CDR3: TGTGCCAGCAGCCCTGCGTCGTGGGGGCCCCGGCCCCAGCATTTT. The encoded protein is CASSPASWGPRPQHF. V usage is TRBV7-9 and J usage is TRBJ1-5, with a weak D call TRBD1 (6 bases). CDR3 length: 15 residues. The germline V and J ends were trimmed by 5 bases and 9 bases, with 20 bases remaining between them. Germline V CDR1 and CDR2: SEHNR, FQNEAQ (reference sequence).

This rearrangement joins TRBV20-1 to TRBJ2-1; D is undetermined. Between the trimmed V and J ends, which lost 3 bases and 4 bases, there was a span of 28 bases. This CDR3 comprises 19 residues. CDR1 DFQATT and CDR2 SNEGSKA come from the germline V gene (reference sequence). The DNA of the CDR3 is TGCAGTGCTAGTTTCCAAACAAGAACCGAGCACGGAACTTACAATGAGCAGTTCTTC. This encodes CSASFQTRTEHGTYNEQFF.

The chain has TRBV7-2 and TRBJ2-2; D is perhaps TRBD1 (6 bases). The ends were cut back, 4 bases at V and 7 bases at J, with 13 bases in the middle. The length of the CDR3 is 14 residues. CDR1 is SGHTA, CDR2 FQGNSA, per germline. CDR3 nucleotide sequence: TGTGCCAGCAGCTCTACAGGGTTGGGCGGGGAGCTGTTTTTT. It yields the protein CASSSTGLGGELFF.

Note on this clonotype: Since no conserved phenylalanine or tryptophan closes the CDR3, a read error is the likely cause. The rearrangement uses TRBV15 and TRBJ1-4, with D hard to call. Germline CDR1 LNHNV, CDR2 YYDKDF (reference sequence). The CDR3 length is 15 residues. CDR3 nucleotides: TGTGCCACCAGCAGAGAACGGTTAACATATGAAAACCTGTTTTAT. Its translation is CATSRERLTYENLFY.

This clonotype was counted between two and nine times. This rearrangement joins TRBV2 to TRBJ2-3; 10 nucleotides line up with TRBD2. V lost 7 bases to trimming and J lost 4 bases; unmatched junction nucleotides: 8. The CDR3 consists of 15 residues. CDR1 is SNHLY and CDR2 is FYNNEI in the germline V gene. CDR3 coding DNA: TGTGCCAGCACCTTCCCAGCGGGAGGGGCAGATACGCAGTATTTT. Its protein product is CASTFPAGGADTQYF.

This clonotype has more than one count but fewer than ten. CDR3 nucleotides: TGCAGCGTTGTTTATCTTGGCGGGGGGGACCAAGAGACCCAGTACTTC. It specifies CSVVYLGGGDQETQYF. The chain uses TRBV29-1 and TRBJ2-5; 9 bases align to TRBD2. CDR1 SQVTM and CDR2 ANQGSEA come from the germline V gene. The length of the CDR3 is 16 residues. Losses at the gene ends were 4 bases for V and 0 bases for J; bases not matched to a gene: 9.

In its sample, this clonotype was seen a few times. This chain connects TRBV6-5 to TRBJ1-1, with D uncertain. V lost 5 bases and J lost 5, with 9 bases in between. There are 12 residues in the CDR3. Germline CDR1 and CDR2: MNHEY and SVGAGI. This CDR3 is CASSTWGTEAFF. The CDR3 DNA reads as TGTGCCAGCAGTACCTGGGGAACTGAAGCTTTCTTT.

This clonotype turned up a few times. The gene calls are TRBV28 and TRBJ1-6; a possible D gene is TRBD1 (5 bases). Trimming left V 9 bases short and J 6 bases short, with 9 bases between. Germline V CDR1 and CDR2: MDHEN, SYDVKM. The CDR3 runs to 12 residues. Here the CDR3 DNA reads TGTGCCAGTCGGGGGGGTAATTCACCCCTCCACTTT. Its protein product is CASRGGNSPLHF.

The genes are TRBV6-1 and TRBJ1-1; D is undetermined. The CDR3 runs 14 residues. The germline V and J ends were trimmed by 4 bases and 5 bases, with 14 bases remaining between them. Germline lookup yields CDR1 MNHNS and CDR2 SASEGT. CDR3 sequence: CASSASRSPTEAFF. CDR3 coding DNA: TGTGCCAGCAGTGCGTCTAGGTCCCCTACTGAAGCTTTCTTT.

In this sample, this clonotype turned up a few times. The gene calls are TRBV7-9 and TRBJ1-6, with 7 bases lining up with TRBD1. With V trimmed by 5 bases and J by 7 bases, 11 bases remained unmatched. Germline values: CDR1 SEHNR, CDR2 FQNEAQ (reference sequence). The CDR3 has 16 residues. The CDR3 nucleotides read TGTGCCAGCAGCCCCGCGGCGGGACAGCAAAATTCACCCCTCCACTTT. Its translation: CASSPAAGQQNSPLHF.

Only one count was recorded for this clonotype. The chain couples TRBV7-8 to TRBJ1-2, with no clear D. Between the trimmed V and J ends, which lost 5 bases and 2 bases, there was a span of 21 bases. CDR1 and CDR2 from the germline V gene are SGHVS and FQNEAQ. The CDR3 is 17 amino acids. CDR3 sequence reads: CASSPTIPPAPNYGYTF. As DNA, the CDR3 is TGTGCCAGCAGCCCCACTATCCCCCCTGCGCCGAACTATGGCTACACCTTC.

The chain recombines TRBV7-2 with TRBJ2-2; tentative D call: TRBD2 (7 bases). The germline CDR1 and CDR2 sequences are SGHTA and FQGNSA. The CDR3 consists of 15 residues. V lost 5 bases and J lost 8, with 18 bases in between. The CDR3 loop is CASSRAGQAGGELFF. The CDR3 nucleotides are TGTGCCAGCAGCCGAGCGGGACAAGCGGGAGGGGAGCTGTTTTTT.

This clonotype has just a few counts. V is TRBV5-1 and J is TRBJ2-1; 9 positions agree with TRBD2. Germline V CDR1 and CDR2: SGHRS, YFSETQ. V lost 7 bases and J lost 9; bases outside the gene matches: 20. This CDR3 spans 17 amino acids. In nucleotides, the CDR3 is TGCGCCAGCGACCCAATGTTGGCGGGAGGGCCCTATCGTGAGCAGTTCTTC. It yields the protein CASDPMLAGGPYREQFF.

This clonotype occurred a few times. The chain combines TRBV20-1 with TRBJ2-1; 8 nucleotides align to TRBD2. The V gene end was trimmed by 2 bases and the J gene end by 9 bases; junction bases not matched to a gene: 9. The CDR3 totals 14 residues. In germline, CDR1 is DFQATT, CDR2 SNEGSKA (reference sequence). CDR3: CSARPGGRETEQFF. CDR3 in DNA: TGCAGTGCTAGACCGGGGGGGCGGGAGACTGAGCAGTTCTTC.

The J gene is TRBJ2-7, the V gene TRBV24-1; 10 nucleotides match TRBD1. Per germline, CDR1 KGHDR and CDR2 SFDVKD. This CDR3 is 15 amino acids long. The V and J ends lost 2 bases and 4 bases, in that order; junction bases with no gene match: 4. DNA for the CDR3: TGTGCCACCAGTGATTCCGGGACAGGGGTATACGAGCAGTACTTC. The encoded protein is CATSDSGTGVYEQYF.

V usage is TRBV25-1 and J usage is TRBJ1-1, with 10 positions matching TRBD1. Germline V CDR1 and CDR2: MGHDK, SYGVNS. The trim removed 8 bases at V and 4 bases at J, leaving 7 bases unmatched. The CDR3 is 14 residues long. The CDR3 DNA reads TGTGCCAGCCGGGACAGGGGTATGAGCACTGAAGCTTTCTTT. Amino acids: CASRDRGMSTEAFF. The variable domain in full, completed from reference TRBV25-1 and TRBJ1-1, reads EADIYQTPRYLVIGTGKKITLECSQTMGHDKMYWYQQDPGMELHLIHYSYGVNSTEKGDLSSESTVSRIRTEHFPLTLESARPSHTSQYLCASRDRGMSTEAFFGQGTRLTVV.

This clonotype was seen a few times. The chain links TRBV9 to TRBJ2-1, with TRBD2 as a possible D gene (5 bases). V shed 2 bases and J shed 0 bases, with 9 bases lying between them. This CDR3 is 15 amino acids long. Germline lookup yields CDR1 SGDLS and CDR2 YYNGEE. Here the CDR3 reads CASSVGKSSYNEQFF. The CDR3 DNA sequence: TGTGCCAGCAGCGTCGGGAAGAGCTCCTACAATGAGCAGTTCTTC.

This chain links TRBV6-2 or TRBV6-3 with TRBJ2-7; possibly TRBD1 or TRBD2 for D (5 bases each). CDR1 and CDR2 (germline): MNHEY, SVGEGT. Between the trimmed V and J ends, which lost 0 bases and 3 bases, there was a span of 15 bases. The CDR3 length is 16 residues. Here the CDR3 DNA reads TGTGCCAGCAGTTACTCCTGGGACCCCCGGGACTACGAGCAGTACTTC. This codes for CASSYSWDPRDYEQYF.

J is TRBJ2-3 and V is TRBV28, with D perhaps TRBD2 (5 bases). With 5 bases removed from V and 5 bases from J, the gap between germline ends came to 11 bases. Germline V gene sequence: CDR1 MDHEN, CDR2 SYDVKM. The CDR3 sequence is 13 residues long. This CDR3 is CASSPSSGDTQYF. Written as DNA, the CDR3 is TGTGCCAGCAGTCCCTCAAGCGGAGATACGCAGTATTTT.

The V gene is TRBV10-3, the J gene TRBJ2-1; 9 bases line up with TRBD1. Germline loops: CDR1 ENHRY, CDR2 SYGVKD. This CDR3 contains 15 residues. With V trimmed by 5 bases and J by 6 bases, 8 bases remained unmatched. DNA for the CDR3: TGTGCCATCAGTAAAGGTCAGGACAGGGGCAATGAGCAGTTCTTC. Translating it yields CAISKGQDRGNEQFF.

This clonotype turned up a few times. The rearrangement uses TRBV4-2 and TRBJ2-3; D gene uncertain. V dropped 3 bases and J dropped 2 bases, with 9 bases sitting between them. Looked up from germline, CDR1 is LGHNA and CDR2 is YNFKEQ. The CDR3 consists of 14 residues. CDR3 loop: CASSQQQITDTQYF. Written as DNA, the CDR3 is TGTGCCAGCAGCCAGCAGCAGATCACAGATACGCAGTATTTT.

This clonotype appeared a few times. V gene TRBV20-1 combines with J gene TRBJ2-1; maybe TRBD1 (6 bases). This CDR3 is 14 amino acids long. Germline assignment: CDR1 DFQATT and CDR2 SNEGSKA (reference sequence). Trimming took off 3 bases at V and 4 bases at J, with 13 bases between the two ends. The CDR3 sequence is CSASRGQLYNEQFF. The CDR3 DNA sequence: TGCAGTGCTAGCAGGGGTCAGCTTTACAATGAGCAGTTCTTC.

This clonotype came up many times. The chain couples TRBV20-1 to TRBJ2-7; no firm D call. The CDR3 has 14 amino acids. In germline, CDR1 is DFQATT, CDR2 SNEGSKA (reference sequence). V lost 3 bases and J lost 3, with 15 bases in between. The CDR3 DNA reads as TGCAGTGCTAGTAAGGCTCATCCAGGCTACGAGCAGTACTTC. It encodes CSASKAHPGYEQYF.

This clonotype showed up just a few times. This chain joins TRBV6-1 and TRBJ2-7; 7 positions agree with TRBD1. Germline loops: CDR1 MNHNS, CDR2 SASEGT. The V gene end was trimmed by 8 bases and the J gene end by 1 base; junction bases not matched to a gene: 8. The CDR3 loop spans 14 amino acids. CDR3 DNA: TGTGCCAGCTCGGGACAGTCAGTATCCTACGAGCAGTACTTC. It yields the protein CASSGQSVSYEQYF.

This clonotype was seen a few times. The rearrangement uses TRBV2 and TRBJ2-3; no definite D call. This CDR3 has 13 amino acids. With 2 bases removed from V and 4 bases from J, the gap between germline ends came to 7 bases. Per germline, CDR1 SNHLY and CDR2 FYNNEI. CDR3 coding DNA: TGTGCCAGCAGTGAAACGTGGGCAGATACGCAGTATTTT. Protein product: CASSETWADTQYF.